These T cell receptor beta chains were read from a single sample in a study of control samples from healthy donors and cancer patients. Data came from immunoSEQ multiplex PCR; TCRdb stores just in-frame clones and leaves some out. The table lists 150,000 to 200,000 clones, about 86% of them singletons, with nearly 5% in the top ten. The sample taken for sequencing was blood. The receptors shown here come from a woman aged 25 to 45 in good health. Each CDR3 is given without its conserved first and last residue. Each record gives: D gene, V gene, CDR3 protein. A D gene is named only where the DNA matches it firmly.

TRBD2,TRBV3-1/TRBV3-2,ASSQAGGGQF
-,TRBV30,AWTQGGYGYT
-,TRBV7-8,ASSPSDGSSSYNEQF
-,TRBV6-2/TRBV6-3,ASSSPPTGNTEAF
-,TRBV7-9,PSSRRGATSNPTDTQY
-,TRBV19,ASSRTVLANYGYT
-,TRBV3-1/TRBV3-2,ASSHTRESGNTIY
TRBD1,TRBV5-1,ASSTHPGQGYYNEQF
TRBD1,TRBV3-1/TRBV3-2,ASSSGTGDDQETQY
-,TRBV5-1,ASSLTGNSNQPQH
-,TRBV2,ASSVGGNEQF
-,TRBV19,ASSPSGVTEQY
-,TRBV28,ASSYGSGIQAF